The 16 T cell receptor beta chains below come from one sample, sequenced in a study of human thymus T cells. Sequenced by immunoSEQ multiplex PCR; TCRdb stores in-frame clones only, minus some. The top ten hold about 0.03% of the sample, which has 55,000 to 85,000 clones, 85% to 95% seen once. Resections from corrective heart surgery provided thymus tissue. Specimen: thymus tissue. The source is a girl under two years old with a congenital heart defect but otherwise immunologically healthy.

This clone was seen a single time. This sample also contains other DNA sequences that code for the same CDR3. The V gene is TRBV27, the J gene TRBJ2-1; D is unclear. The CDR3 consists of 15 residues. Germline CDR1 MNHEY, CDR2 SMNVEV (reference sequence). Trimming left V 2 bases short and J 0 bases short, with 8 bases between. The CDR3 sequence: CASSLGRSSYNEQFF. The CDR3, as DNA: TGTGCCAGCAGTTTAGGGCGGAGCTCCTACAATGAGCAGTTCTTC.

The gene calls are TRBV10-3 and TRBJ1-3; 8 nucleotides line up with TRBD1. CDR3 size: 18 residues. The ends lost 5 bases at V and 0 bases at J; junction bases unmatched: 12. The germline CDR1 and CDR2 sequences are ENHRY and SYGVKD. As DNA, the CDR3 is TGTGCCATCAGTCCGGACAGGGACGGACAACTCTCTGGAAACACCATATATTTT. Protein product: CAISPDRDGQLSGNTIYF.

V gene TRBV11-2 combines with J gene TRBJ2-5; the match to TRBD2 covers 7 bases. The CDR3 runs 17 residues. With V trimmed by 0 bases and J by 5 bases, 12 bases remained unmatched. CDR1 SGHAT and CDR2 FQNNGV come from the germline V gene. The CDR3 DNA reads TGTGCCAGCAGCTTAGATATGAGGGAGGGCGGTCTGGAGACCCAGTACTTC. Encoded protein: CASSLDMREGGLETQYF. Supplemented by reference TRBV11-2 and TRBJ2-5, the full variable domain reads EAGVAQSPRYKIIEKRQSVAFWCNPISGHATLYWYQQILGQGPKLLIQFQNNGVVDDSQLPKDRFSAERLKGVDSTLKIQPAKLEDSAVYLCASSLDMREGGLETQYFGPGTRLLVL.

V usage is TRBV6-5 and J usage is TRBJ1-4; D is unclear. CDR1 and CDR2 (germline): MNHEY, SVGAGI. The CDR3 has 13 amino acids. V was clipped by 6 bases and J by 9 bases, with 14 bases between them. DNA for the CDR3: TGTGCCAGCAGGGCAGGAGGAACTCAAAAACTGTTTTTT. Translating it yields CASRAGGTQKLFF.

This clone has just a few counts. V is TRBV19 and J is TRBJ1-1; D call uncertain. The CDR3 contains 14 residues. V lost 4 bases to trimming and J lost 4 bases, with 13 bases between them. Germline V gene lookup returns CDR1 LNHDA and CDR2 SQIVND (reference sequence). This CDR3 reads CASSTGRWVTEAFF. CDR3 in DNA: TGTGCCAGTAGTACGGGGAGGTGGGTCACTGAAGCTTTCTTT.

The V call is TRBV27, the J call TRBJ1-1; possible D gene TRBD1, 5 bases. The CDR3 contains 15 residues. In germline, CDR1 is MNHEY, CDR2 SMNVEV (reference sequence). The V gene lost 7 bases and the J gene lost 5 bases, with 20 bases spanning the gap. DNA of the CDR3: TGTGCCAGCACCTCTCTGAGGGCCCGGGGGACTGAAGCTTTCTTT. Translation gives CASTSLRARGTEAFF.

The chain recombines TRBV27 with TRBJ2-7; either TRBD1 or TRBD2 may fit D (5 bases each). The germline V gene encodes CDR1 MNHEY and CDR2 SMNVEV (reference sequence). V lost 5 bases and J lost 2, with 13 bases in between. This CDR3 is built from 14 residues. CDR3 nucleotide sequence: TGTGCCAGCAGTAGACCCGGGACCACCTACGAGCAGTACTTC. It is translated as CASSRPGTTYEQYF.

The chain recombines TRBV11-2 with TRBJ1-1; D remains unclear. Trimming took 0 bases from V and 1 from J, leaving 15 bases between them. The CDR3 loop spans 17 amino acids. Germline-derived CDR1 and CDR2 are SGHAT and FQNNGV. CDR3 sequence: CASSLDSAARPNTEAFF. The DNA of the CDR3 is TGTGCCAGCAGCTTAGATAGTGCAGCGAGACCGAACACTGAAGCTTTCTTT.

This clone was counted a single time. V usage is TRBV19 and J usage is TRBJ2-4; D call uncertain. The V end was cut by 3 bases, the J end by 0 bases, with 12 bases between. Looked up from germline, CDR1 is LNHDA and CDR2 is SQIVND (reference sequence). The CDR3 is made up of 16 amino acids. The CDR3 loop reads CASSMSGPLAKNIQYF. As DNA, the CDR3 is TGTGCCAGTAGTATGTCCGGGCCACTAGCCAAAAACATTCAGTACTTC.

V usage is TRBV7-6 and J usage is TRBJ2-7; TRBD1 might be the D (5 bases). CDR1 and CDR2 from the germline V gene are SGHVS and FNYEAQ. Trimming shortened V by 5 bases and J by 0 bases, and 11 bases separated the two germline ends. CDR3 length equals 14 residues. CDR3 sequence: CASSQDTTSYEQYF. CDR3 coding DNA: TGTGCCAGCAGCCAGGACACGACCTCCTACGAGCAGTACTTC.

The CDR3 region has the DNA TGTGCCAGCTCACCTCATACTCGAGAGCCCTACAATGAGCAGTTCTTC. The encoded protein is CASSPHTREPYNEQFF. This chain joins TRBV18 and TRBJ2-1; D is undetermined. V dropped 3 bases and J dropped 2 bases, with 14 bases sitting between them. Germline lookup yields CDR1 KGHSH and CDR2 LQKENI. CDR3 length: 16 residues.

The chain carries TRBV30 and TRBJ2-3; D possibly corresponds to TRBD2 (5 bases). This CDR3 spans 13 amino acids. The ends were cut back, 5 bases at V and 1 base at J, with 10 bases in the middle. Per germline, CDR1 GTSNPN and CDR2 SVGIG (reference sequence). The CDR3, as DNA: TGTGCCTGGGGACCGCGGGGCACAGATACGCAGTATTTT. This gives the protein CAWGPRGTDTQYF.

The chain's CDR3 is CASSQVFSWGAGELFF. The CDR3 DNA follows: TGTGCCAGCAGCCAAGTCTTCTCGTGGGGGGCAGGGGAGCTGTTTTTT. J is TRBJ2-2 and V is TRBV4-2, with D possibly called TRBD1 or TRBD2 (6 bases each). Germline loops: CDR1 LGHNA, CDR2 YNFKEQ. CDR3 length: 16 residues. V was trimmed by 1 base and J by 8 bases, leaving 17 bases between them.

A remark on this clone: The germline gene is not matched at one end of the junction; a read error may be the cause. The rearrangement joins TRBV6-1 to TRBJ2-7; maybe TRBD1 (6 bases). Germline loops: CDR1 MNHNS, CDR2 SASEGT. The CDR3 covers 11 residues. The CDR3 region is CACRVRGEQYF. CDR3 nucleotides: TGTGCCTGCAGAGTCAGGGGTGAGCAGTACTTC.

The J gene is TRBJ2-2, the V gene TRBV14; D might be TRBD1 (6 bases). Trimming took off 4 bases at V and 1 base at J, with 19 bases between the two ends. CDR3 size: 18 residues. Germline CDR1 is SGHDN and CDR2 is FVKESK. This CDR3 is CASSLPGTGTMNTGELFF. CDR3 nucleotides: TGTGCCAGCAGCCTGCCCGGAACCGGGACAATGAACACCGGGGAGCTGTTTTTT. The complete variable domain, with remaining parts taken from reference TRBV14 and TRBJ2-2, reads EAGVTQFPSHSVIEKGQTVTLRCDPISGHDNLYWYRRVMGKEIKFLLHFVKESKQDESGMPNNRFLAERTGGTYSTLKVQPAELEDSGVYFCASSLPGTGTMNTGELFFGEGSRLTVL.

Here the CDR3 reads CASSLTKKGPEGYEQYF. CDR3 nucleotides: TGTGCCAGCAGCTTGACCAAGAAAGGACCCGAAGGCTACGAGCAGTACTTC. The V and J genes are TRBV5-4 and TRBJ2-7; D unclear. The germline CDR1 and CDR2 sequences are SGHNT and YYREEE (reference sequence). The CDR3 has 17 residues. V gave up 1 base and J gave up 3 bases, with 20 bases separating them.